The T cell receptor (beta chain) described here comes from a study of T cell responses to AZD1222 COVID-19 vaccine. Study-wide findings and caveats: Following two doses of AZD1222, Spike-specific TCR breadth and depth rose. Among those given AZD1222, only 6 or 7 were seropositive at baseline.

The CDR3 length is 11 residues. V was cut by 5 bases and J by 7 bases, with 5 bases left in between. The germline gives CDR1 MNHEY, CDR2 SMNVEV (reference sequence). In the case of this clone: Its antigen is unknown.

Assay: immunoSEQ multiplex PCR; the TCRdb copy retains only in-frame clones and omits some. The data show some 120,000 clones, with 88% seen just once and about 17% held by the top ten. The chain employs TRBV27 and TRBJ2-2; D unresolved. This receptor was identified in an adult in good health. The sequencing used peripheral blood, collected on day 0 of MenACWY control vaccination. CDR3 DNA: TGTGCCAGCAGTGGAATCGGGGAGCTGTTTTTT. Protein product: CASSGIGELFF.